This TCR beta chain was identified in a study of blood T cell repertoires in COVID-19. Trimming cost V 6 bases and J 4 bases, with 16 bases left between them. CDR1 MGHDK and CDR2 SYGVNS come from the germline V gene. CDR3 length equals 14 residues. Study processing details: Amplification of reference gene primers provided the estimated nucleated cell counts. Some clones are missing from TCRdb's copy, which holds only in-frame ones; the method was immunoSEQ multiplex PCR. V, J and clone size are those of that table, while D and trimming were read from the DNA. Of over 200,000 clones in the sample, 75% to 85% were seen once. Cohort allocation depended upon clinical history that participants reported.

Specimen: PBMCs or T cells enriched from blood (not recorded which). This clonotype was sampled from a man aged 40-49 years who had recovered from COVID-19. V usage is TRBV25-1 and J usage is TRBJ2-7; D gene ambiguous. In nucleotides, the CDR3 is TGTGCCAGCAGGAGGCCAAGAATATATTACGAGCAGTACTTC. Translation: CASRRPRIYYEQYF.